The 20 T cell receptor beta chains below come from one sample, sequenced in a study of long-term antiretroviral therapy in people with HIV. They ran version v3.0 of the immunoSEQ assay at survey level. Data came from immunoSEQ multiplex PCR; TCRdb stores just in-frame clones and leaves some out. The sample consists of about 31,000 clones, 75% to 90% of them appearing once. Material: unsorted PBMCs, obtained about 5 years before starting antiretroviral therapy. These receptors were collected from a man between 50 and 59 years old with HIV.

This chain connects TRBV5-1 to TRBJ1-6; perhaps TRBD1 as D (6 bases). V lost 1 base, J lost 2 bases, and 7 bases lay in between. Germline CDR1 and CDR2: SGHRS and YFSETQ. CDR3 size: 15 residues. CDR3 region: CASSLRDTYNSPLHF. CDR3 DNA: TGCGCCAGCAGCTTGCGGGACACCTATAATTCACCCCTCCACTTT. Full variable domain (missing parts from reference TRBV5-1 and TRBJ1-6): KAGVTQTPRYLIKTRGQQVTLSCSPISGHRSVSWYQQTPGQGLQFLFEYFSETQRNKGNFPGRFSGRQFSNSRSEMNVSTLELGDSALYLCASSLRDTYNSPLHFGNGTRLTVT.

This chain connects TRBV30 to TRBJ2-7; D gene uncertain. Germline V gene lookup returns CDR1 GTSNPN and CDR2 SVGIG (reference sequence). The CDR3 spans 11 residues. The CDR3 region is CAYGYSYEQYF. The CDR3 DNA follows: TGTGCATATGGATACTCCTACGAGCAGTACTTC.

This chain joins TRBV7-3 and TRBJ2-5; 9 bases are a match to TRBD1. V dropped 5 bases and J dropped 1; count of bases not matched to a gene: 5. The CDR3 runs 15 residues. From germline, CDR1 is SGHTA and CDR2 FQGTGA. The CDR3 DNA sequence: TGTGCCAGCAGCCCACAGGGGGCCCTCCAAGAGACCCAGTACTTC. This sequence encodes CASSPQGALQETQYF.

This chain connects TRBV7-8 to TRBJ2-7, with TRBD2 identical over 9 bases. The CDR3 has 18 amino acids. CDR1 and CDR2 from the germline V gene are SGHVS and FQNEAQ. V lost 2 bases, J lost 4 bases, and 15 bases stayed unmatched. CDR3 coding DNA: TGTGCCAGCAGCTTACCTGCGGGAGGGCCAGGTGTTAGTTACGAGCAGTACTTC. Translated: CASSLPAGGPGVSYEQYF.

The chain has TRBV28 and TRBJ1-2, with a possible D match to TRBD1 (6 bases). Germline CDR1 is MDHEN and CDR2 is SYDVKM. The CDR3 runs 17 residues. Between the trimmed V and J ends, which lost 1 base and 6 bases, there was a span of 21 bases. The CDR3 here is CASSLLGYVRGSDGYTF. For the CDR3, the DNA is TGTGCCAGCAGTTTATTGGGTTATGTCAGGGGTAGTGATGGCTACACCTTC.

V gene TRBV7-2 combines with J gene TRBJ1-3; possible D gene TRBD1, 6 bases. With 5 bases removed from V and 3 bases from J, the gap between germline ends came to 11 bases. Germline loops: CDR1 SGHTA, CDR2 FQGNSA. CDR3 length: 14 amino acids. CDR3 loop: CASSVDRIGNTIYF. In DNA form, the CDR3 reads TGTGCCAGCAGCGTAGACAGGATTGGAAACACCATATATTTT.

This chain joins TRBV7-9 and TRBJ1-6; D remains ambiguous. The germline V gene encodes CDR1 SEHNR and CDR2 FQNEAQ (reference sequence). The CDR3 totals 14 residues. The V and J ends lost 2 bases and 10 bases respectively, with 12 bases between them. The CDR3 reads CASSLSVLGSPLHF. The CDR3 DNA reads TGTGCCAGCAGCTTATCGGTATTGGGGTCACCCCTCCACTTT.

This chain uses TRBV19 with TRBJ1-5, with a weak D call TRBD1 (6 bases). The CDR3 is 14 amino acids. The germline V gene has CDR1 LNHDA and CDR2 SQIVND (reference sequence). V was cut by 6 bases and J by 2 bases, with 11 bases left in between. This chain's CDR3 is CASSQGRGNQPQHF. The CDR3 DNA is TGTGCCAGTAGCCAGGGGAGGGGCAATCAGCCCCAGCATTTT.

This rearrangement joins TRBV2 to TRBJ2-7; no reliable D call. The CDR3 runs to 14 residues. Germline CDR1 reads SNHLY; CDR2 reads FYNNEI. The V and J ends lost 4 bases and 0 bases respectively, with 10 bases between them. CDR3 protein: CASSVSSGSYEQYF. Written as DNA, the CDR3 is TGTGCCAGCAGTGTTTCATCAGGCTCCTACGAGCAGTACTTC.

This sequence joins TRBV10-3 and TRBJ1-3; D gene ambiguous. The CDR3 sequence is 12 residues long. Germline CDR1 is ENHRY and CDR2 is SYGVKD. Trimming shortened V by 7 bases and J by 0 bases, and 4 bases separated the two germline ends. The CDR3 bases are TGTGCCATCAAAGACTCTGGAAACACCATATATTTT. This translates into CAIKDSGNTIYF.

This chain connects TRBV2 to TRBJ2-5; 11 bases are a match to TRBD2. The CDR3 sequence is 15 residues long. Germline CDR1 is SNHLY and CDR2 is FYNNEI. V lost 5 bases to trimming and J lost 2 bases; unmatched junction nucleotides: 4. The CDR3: CASSSRTSGQETQYF. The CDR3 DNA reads TGTGCCAGCAGTTCCCGGACTAGCGGGCAAGAGACCCAGTACTTC.

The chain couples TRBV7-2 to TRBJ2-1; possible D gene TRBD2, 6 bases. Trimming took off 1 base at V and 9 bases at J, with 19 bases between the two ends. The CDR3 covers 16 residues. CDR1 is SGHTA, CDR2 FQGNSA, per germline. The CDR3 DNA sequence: TGTGCCAGCAGCTTAGAGCCCCTAGCGTCCAAAAGTGAGCAGTTCTTC. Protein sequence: CASSLEPLASKSEQFF.

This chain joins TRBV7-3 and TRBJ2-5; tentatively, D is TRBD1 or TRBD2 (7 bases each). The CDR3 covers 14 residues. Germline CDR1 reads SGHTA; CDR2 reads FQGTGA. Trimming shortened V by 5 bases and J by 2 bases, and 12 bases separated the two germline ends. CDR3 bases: TGTGCCAGCAGCCCAGGGGGGGCTCAAGAGACCCAGTACTTC. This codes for CASSPGGAQETQYF.

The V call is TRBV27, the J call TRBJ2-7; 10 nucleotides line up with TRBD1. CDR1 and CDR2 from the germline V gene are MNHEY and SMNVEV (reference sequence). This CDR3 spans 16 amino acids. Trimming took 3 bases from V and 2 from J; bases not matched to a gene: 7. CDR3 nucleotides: TGTGCCAGCAGTTTGAAGGGACAGGGGAGGACCTACGAGCAGTACTTC. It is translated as CASSLKGQGRTYEQYF.

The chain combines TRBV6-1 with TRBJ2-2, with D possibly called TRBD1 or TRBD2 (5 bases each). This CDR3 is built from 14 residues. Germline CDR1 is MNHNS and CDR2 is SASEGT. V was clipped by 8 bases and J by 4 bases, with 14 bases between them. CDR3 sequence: CASEITGTTGELFF. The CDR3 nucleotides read TGTGCCAGCGAAATAACCGGGACCACCGGGGAGCTGTTTTTT.

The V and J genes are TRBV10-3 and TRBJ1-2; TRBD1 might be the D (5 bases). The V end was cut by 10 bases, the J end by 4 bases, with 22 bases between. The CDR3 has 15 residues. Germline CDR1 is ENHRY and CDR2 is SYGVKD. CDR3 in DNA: TGTGCCACTACGGGGTTTGAAAGGGACTCCTATGGCTACACCTTC. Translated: CATTGFERDSYGYTF.

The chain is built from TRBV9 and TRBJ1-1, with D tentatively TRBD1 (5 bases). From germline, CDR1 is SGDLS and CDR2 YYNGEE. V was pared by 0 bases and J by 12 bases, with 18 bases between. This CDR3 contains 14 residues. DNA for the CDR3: TGTGCCAGCAGCGTAGGAGGGGAGTACGGTACGACTTTCTTT. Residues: CASSVGGEYGTTFF.

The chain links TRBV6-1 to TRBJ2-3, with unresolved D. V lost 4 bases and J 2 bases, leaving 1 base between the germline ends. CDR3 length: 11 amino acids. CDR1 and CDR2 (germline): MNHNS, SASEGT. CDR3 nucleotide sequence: TGTGCCAGCAGTGCCACAGATACGCAGTATTTT. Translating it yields CASSATDTQYF.

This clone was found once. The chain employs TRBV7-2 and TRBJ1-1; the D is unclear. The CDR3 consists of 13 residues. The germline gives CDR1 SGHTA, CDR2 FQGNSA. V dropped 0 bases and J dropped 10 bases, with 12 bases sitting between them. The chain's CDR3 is CASSLAPGRGAFF. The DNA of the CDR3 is TGTGCCAGCAGCTTAGCGCCAGGTCGTGGAGCTTTCTTT.

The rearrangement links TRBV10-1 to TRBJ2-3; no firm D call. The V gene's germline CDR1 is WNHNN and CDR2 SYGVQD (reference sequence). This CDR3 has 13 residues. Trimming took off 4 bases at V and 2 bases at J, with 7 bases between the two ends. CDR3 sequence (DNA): TGCGCCAGCAGTGCAGTGATCACAGATACGCAGTATTTT. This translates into CASSAVITDTQYF.